This T cell receptor beta chain was retrieved from a study of blood T cell repertoires in COVID-19. CDR3 length: 15 amino acids. CDR1 and CDR2 (germline): LGHDT, YNNKEL (reference sequence). Between the trimmed V and J ends, which lost 1 base and 3 bases, there was a span of 10 bases. Original processing notes: Scientists estimated how many nucleated cells there were by amplifying reference gene primers. Only in-frame clones appear in the TCRdb table, and some are missing; sequencing was by immunoSEQ multiplex PCR. Clone size and the V and J calls come from that table; the DNA yielded D and trimming. The profile covers some 27,000 clones, with roughly 84% appearing a single time and approximately 8% taken by the ten largest.

This chain uses TRBV3-1 (or the pseudogene TRBV3-2) with TRBJ1-5, with D maybe TRBD1 (6 bases). The receptor was isolated from a man aged 50-59 years with active COVID-19. Sequencing was carried out using peripheral blood. Written as DNA, the CDR3 is TGTGCCAGCAGCCAAGCAGGGGACACCAATCAGCCCCAGCATTTT. Its translation is CASSQAGDTNQPQHF.